The T cell receptor (beta chain) under discussion was sequenced for a study of a mutant IDH1 vaccine in newly diagnosed glioma. Sequencing was performed with immunoSEQ multiplex PCR; in TCRdb, only in-frame clones are kept and a portion is missing. Here the sample spans tens of thousands of clones, approximately 90% being singletons. As to time point: week 47, end of study. Every vaccine dose comprised 300 ug of mutant IDH1 20-mer peptide plus topical imiquimod. This CDR3 has 16 residues. CDR1 is MGHRA, CDR2 YSYEKL, per germline. V was cut by 0 bases and J by 1 base, with 12 bases left in between. This clone was counted once. What it binds is unknown.

The material was PBMCs, obtained from a glioma patient whose treatment included an IDH1 peptide vaccine. J is TRBJ1-2 and V is TRBV4-1, with a possible D match to TRBD1 (6 bases). The receptor's source is a woman aged 30 to 39 with glioma. The DNA for the CDR3 is TGCGCCAGCAGCCAAGATCCCGGGACACTTAACTATGGCTACACCTTC. Encoded protein: CASSQDPGTLNYGYTF.